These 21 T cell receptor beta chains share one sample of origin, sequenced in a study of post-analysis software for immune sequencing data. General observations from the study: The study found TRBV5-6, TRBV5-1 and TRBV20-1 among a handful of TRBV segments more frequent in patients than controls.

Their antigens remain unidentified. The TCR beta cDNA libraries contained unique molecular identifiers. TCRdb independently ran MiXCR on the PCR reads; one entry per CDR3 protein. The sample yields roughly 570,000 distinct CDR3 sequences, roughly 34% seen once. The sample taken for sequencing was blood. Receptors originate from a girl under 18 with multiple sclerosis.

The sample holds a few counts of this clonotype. This CDR3 is CASSRLRGNGYTF. The CDR3 DNA follows: TGTGCCAGCAGCCGCCTGCGAGGGAATGGCTACACCTTC. V and J are TRBV3-1 and TRBJ1-2; D ambiguous. The CDR3 totals 13 residues. The germline gives CDR1 LGHDT, CDR2 YNNKEL (reference sequence). Trimming pared 4 bases from V and 6 bases from J, leaving 12 bases between.

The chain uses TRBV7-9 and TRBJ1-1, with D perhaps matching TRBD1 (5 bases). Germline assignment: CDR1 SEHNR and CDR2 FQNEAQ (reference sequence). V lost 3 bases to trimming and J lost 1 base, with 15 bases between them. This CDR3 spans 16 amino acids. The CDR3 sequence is CASSFTPGTGNTEAFF. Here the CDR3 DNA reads TGTGCCAGCAGCTTCACCCCCGGGACGGGGAACACTGAAGCTTTCTTT.

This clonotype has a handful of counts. CDR3 in amino acids: CASSAPGRGYGYGYTF. As DNA, the CDR3 is TGCGCCAGCAGCGCCCCCGGAAGGGGCTATGGCTATGGCTACACCTTC. This chain uses TRBV4-1 with TRBJ1-2, with D tentatively TRBD1 (5 bases). This CDR3 has 16 amino acids. Germline V CDR1 and CDR2: MGHRA, YSYEKL. The V end was cut by 5 bases, the J end by 4 bases, with 20 bases between.

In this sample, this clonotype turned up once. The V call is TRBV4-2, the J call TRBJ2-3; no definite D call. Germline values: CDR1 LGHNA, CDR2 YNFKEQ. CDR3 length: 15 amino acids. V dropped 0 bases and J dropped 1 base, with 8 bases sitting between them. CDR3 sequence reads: CASSQEGAGTDTQYF. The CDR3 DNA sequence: TGTGCCAGCAGCCAAGAAGGTGCTGGCACAGATACGCAGTATTTT.

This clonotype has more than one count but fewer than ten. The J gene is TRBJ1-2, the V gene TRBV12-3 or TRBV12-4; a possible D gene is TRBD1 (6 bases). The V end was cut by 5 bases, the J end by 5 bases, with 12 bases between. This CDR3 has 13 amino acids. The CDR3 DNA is TGTGCCAGCAGTCGGGCAGGGGTTTATGGCTACACCTTC. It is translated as CASSRAGVYGYTF.

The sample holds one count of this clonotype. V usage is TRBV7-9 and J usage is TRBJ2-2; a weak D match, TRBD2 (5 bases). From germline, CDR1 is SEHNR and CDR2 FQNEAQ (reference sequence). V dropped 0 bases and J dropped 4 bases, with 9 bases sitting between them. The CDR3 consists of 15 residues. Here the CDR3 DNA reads TGTGCCAGCAGCTTAGCGTCCGCGGGCACCGGGGAGCTGTTTTTT. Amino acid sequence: CASSLASAGTGELFF.

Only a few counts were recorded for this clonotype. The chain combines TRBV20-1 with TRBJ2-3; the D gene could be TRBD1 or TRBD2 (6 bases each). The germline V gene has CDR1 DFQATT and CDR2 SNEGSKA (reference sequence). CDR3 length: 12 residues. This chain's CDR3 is CSAGRGGDTQYF. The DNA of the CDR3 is TGCAGCGCAGGCAGGGGAGGAGATACGCAGTATTTT.

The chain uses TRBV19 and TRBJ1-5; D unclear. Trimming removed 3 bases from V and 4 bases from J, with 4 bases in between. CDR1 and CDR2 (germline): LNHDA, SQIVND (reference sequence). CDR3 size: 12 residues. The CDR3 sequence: CASSMWNQPQHF. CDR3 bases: TGTGCCAGTAGTATGTGGAATCAGCCCCAGCATTTT.

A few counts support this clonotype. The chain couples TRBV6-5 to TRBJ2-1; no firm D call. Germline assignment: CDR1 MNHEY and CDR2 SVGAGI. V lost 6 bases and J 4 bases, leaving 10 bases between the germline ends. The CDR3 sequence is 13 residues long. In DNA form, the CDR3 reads TGTGCCAGCAGGCCCGGGTATTACAATGAGCAGTTCTTC. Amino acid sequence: CASRPGYYNEQFF.

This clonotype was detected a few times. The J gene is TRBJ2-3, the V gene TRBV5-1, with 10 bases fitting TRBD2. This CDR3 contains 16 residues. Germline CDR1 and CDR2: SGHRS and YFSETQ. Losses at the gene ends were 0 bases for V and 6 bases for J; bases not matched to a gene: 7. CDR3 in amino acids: CASSLDSAGGSDTQYF. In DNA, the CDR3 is TGCGCCAGCAGCTTGGATTCAGCGGGGGGGAGCGATACGCAGTATTTT.

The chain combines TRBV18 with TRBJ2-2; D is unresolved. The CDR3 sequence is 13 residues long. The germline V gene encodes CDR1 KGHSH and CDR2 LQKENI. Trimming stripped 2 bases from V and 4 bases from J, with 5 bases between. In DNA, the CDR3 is TGTGCCAGCTCACCAGGGCCCACCGGGGAGCTGTTTTTT. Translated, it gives CASSPGPTGELFF.

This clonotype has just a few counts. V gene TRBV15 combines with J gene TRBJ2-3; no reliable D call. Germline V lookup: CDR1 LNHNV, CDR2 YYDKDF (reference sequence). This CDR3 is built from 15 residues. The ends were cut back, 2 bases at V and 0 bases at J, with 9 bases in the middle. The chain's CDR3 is CATSRRRPSTDTQYF. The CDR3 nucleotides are TGTGCCACCAGCAGAAGGCGGCCTAGCACAGATACGCAGTATTTT.

The CDR3 DNA reads TGTGCCAGCAGTTATGGACGGGGCCGCAATCAGCCCCAGCATTTT. It yields the protein CASSYGRGRNQPQHF. The V and J genes are TRBV7-8 and TRBJ1-5, with D possibly matching TRBD1 (5 bases). The CDR3 is 15 amino acids. The germline CDR1 and CDR2 sequences are SGHVS and FQNEAQ. Between the trimmed V and J ends, which lost 6 bases and 2 bases, there was a span of 14 bases.

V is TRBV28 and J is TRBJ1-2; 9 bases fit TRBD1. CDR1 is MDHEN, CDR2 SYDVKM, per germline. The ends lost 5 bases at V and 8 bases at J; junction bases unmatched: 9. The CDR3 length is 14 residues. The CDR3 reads CASSPPGTGNGYTF. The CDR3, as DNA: TGTGCCAGCAGTCCACCCGGGACAGGGAACGGCTACACCTTC.

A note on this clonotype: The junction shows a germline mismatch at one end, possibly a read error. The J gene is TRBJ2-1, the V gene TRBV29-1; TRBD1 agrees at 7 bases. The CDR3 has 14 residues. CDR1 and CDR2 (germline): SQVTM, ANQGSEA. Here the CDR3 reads CSVEGGRGYNEQFF. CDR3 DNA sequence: TGCAGCGTCGAAGGGGGCAGGGGTTACAATGAGCAGTTCTTC.

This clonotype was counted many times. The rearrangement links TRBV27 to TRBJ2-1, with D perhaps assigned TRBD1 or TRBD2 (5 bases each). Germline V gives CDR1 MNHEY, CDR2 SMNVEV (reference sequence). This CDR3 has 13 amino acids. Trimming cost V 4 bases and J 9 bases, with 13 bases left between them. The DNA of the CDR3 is TGTGCCAGCAGTTCCCACCGGGACGGTGAGCAGTTCTTC. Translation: CASSSHRDGEQFF.

CDR3 bases: TGTGCCAGCAGTGAAGTGGAGGCGGCGGGGGCCGAGCAGTACTTC. Protein: CASSEVEAAGAEQYF. J is TRBJ2-1 and V is TRBV2; D is perhaps TRBD2 (7 bases). The closer fit of TRBJ2-7 to the DNA end suggests the J call may be wrong. The CDR3 runs 15 residues. Germline CDR1 reads SNHLY; CDR2 reads FYNNEI.

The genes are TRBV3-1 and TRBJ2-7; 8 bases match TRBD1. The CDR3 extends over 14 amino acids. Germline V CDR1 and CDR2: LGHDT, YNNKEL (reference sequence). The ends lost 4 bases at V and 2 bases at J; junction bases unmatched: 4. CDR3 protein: CASSRTGFPYEQYF. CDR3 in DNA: TGTGCCAGCAGCCGGACAGGGTTCCCCTACGAGCAGTACTTC.

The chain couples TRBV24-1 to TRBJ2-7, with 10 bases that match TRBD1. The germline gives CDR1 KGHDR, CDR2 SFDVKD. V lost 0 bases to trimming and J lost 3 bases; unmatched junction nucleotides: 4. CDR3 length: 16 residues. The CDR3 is CATSDLPRTGGYEQYF. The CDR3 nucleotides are TGTGCCACCAGTGATTTGCCTAGGACAGGGGGCTACGAGCAGTACTTC.

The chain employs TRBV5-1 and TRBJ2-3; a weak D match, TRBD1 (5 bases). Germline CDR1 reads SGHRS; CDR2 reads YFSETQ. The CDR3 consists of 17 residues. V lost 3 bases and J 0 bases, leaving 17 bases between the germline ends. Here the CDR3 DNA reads TGCGCCAGCAGCTCGTTCTTAGACAGTCAGAGCACAGATACGCAGTATTTT. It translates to CASSSFLDSQSTDTQYF.

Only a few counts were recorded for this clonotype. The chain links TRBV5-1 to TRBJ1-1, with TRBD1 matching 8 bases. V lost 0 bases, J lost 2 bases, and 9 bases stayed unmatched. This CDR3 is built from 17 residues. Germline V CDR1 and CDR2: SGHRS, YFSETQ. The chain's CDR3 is CASSLDGQGWDNTEAFF. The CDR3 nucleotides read TGCGCCAGCAGCTTGGATGGACAGGGTTGGGACAACACTGAAGCTTTCTTT.